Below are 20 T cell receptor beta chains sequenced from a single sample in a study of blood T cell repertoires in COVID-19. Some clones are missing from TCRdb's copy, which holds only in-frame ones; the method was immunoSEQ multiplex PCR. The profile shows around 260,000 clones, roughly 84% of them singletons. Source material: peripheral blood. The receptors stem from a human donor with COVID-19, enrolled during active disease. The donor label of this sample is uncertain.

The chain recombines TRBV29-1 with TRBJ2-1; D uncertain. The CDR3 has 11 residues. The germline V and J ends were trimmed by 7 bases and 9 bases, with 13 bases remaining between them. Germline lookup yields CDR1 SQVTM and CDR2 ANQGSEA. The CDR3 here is CSASTTGEQFF. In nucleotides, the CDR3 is TGCAGCGCCTCCACGACTGGTGAGCAGTTCTTC.

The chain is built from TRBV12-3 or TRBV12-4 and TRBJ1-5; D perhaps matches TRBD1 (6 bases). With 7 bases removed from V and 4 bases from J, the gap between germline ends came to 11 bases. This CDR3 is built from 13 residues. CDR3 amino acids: CASTYQGNQPQHF. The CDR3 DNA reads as TGTGCCAGCACCTATCAGGGGAATCAGCCCCAGCATTTT.

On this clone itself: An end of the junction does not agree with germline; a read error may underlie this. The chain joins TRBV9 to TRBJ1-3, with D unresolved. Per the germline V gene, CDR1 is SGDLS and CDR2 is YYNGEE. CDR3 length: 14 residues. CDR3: CTSSVRNSGNTIYF. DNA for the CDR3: TGTACCAGCAGCGTGCGGAACTCTGGAAACACCATATATTTT.

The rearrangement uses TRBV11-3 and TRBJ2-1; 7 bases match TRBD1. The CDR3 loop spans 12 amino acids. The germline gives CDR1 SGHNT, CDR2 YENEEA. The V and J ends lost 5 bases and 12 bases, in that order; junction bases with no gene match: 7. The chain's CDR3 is CASSPNRGRQFF. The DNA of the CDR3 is TGTGCCAGCAGCCCTAACAGGGGAAGGCAGTTCTTC.

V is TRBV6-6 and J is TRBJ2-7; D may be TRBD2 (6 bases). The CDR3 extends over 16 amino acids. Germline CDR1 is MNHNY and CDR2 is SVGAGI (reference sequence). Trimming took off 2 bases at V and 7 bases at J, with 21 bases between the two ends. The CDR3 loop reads CASSYLGAGTTQEQYF. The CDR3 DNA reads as TGTGCCAGCAGTTACCTTGGCGCGGGAACTACTCAAGAGCAGTACTTC.

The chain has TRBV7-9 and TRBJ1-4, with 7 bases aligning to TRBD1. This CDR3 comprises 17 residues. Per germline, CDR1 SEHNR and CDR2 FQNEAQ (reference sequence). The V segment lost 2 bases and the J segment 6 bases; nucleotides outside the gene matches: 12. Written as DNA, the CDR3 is TGTGCCAGCAGCTTATACAGGGGTATTAGGAGGGATGAAAAACTGTTTTTT. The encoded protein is CASSLYRGIRRDEKLFF.

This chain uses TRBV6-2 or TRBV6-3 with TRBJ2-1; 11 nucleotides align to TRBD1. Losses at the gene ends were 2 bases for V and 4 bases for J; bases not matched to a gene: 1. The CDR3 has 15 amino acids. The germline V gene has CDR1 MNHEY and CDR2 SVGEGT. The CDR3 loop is CASSYGDRGYNEQFF. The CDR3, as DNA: TGTGCCAGCAGTTACGGGGACAGGGGGTACAATGAGCAGTTCTTC.

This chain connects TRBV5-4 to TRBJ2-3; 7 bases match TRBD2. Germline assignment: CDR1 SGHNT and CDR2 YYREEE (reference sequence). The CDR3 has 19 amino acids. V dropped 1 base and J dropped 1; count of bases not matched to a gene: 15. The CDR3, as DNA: TGTGCCAGCAGCTTGTGGGAACCCCGGGGGGAATGGGGCACAGATACGCAGTATTTT. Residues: CASSLWEPRGEWGTDTQYF.

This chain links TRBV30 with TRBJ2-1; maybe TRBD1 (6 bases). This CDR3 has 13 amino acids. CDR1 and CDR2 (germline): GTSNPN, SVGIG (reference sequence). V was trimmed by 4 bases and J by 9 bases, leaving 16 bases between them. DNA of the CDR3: TGTGCCTGGACCGAAACAGGGTACGGTGAGCAGTTCTTC. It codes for CAWTETGYGEQFF.

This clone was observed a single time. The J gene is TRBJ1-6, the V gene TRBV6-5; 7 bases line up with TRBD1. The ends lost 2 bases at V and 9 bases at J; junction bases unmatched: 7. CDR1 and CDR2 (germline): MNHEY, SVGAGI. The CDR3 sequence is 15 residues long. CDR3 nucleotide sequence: TGTGCCAGCAGTTACAGGGGACAGCAACTTTCACCCCTCCACTTT. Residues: CASSYRGQQLSPLHF.

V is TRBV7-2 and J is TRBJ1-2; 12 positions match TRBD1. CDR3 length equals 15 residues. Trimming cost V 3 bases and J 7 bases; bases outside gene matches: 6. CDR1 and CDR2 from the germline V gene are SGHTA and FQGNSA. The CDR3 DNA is TGTGCCAGCAGCTTTCCCGGGACAGGGGGCCGTGGCTACACCTTC. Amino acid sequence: CASSFPGTGGRGYTF.

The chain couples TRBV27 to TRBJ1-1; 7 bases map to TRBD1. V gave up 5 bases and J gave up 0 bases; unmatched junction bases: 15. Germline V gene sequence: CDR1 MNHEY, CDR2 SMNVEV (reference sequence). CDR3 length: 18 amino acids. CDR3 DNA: TGTGCCAGCAGTCTAACCGGGACAGCGGAGTACATGAACACTGAAGCTTTCTTT. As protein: CASSLTGTAEYMNTEAFF.

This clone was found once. Here the CDR3 DNA reads TGTGCCAGCAGTTACCTTGGGGGGTACTACGAGCAGTACTTC. It encodes CASSYLGGYYEQYF. The chain combines TRBV6-2 or TRBV6-3 with TRBJ2-7, with D possibly TRBD2 on 6 matching bases. CDR1 is MNHEY, CDR2 SVGEGT, per germline. The CDR3 is made up of 14 amino acids. Trimming removed 2 bases at V and 3 bases at J, with 11 bases between.

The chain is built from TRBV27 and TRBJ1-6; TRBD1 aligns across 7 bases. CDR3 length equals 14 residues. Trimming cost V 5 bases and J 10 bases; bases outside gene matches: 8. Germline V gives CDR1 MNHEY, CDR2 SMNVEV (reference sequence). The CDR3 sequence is CASSRDRVGSPLHF. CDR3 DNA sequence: TGTGCCAGCAGTCGAGACAGGGTCGGGTCACCCCTCCACTTT.

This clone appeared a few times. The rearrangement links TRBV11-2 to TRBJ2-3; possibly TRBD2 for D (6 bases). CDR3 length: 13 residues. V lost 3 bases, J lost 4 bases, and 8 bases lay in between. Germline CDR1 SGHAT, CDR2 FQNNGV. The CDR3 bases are TGTGCCAGCAGCTTTTCGGGAGCAGATACGCAGTATTTT. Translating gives CASSFSGADTQYF.

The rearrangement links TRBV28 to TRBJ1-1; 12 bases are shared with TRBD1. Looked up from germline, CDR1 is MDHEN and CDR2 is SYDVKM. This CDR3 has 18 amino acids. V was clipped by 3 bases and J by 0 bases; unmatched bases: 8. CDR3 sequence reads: CASSFGTGGLLMNTEAFF. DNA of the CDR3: TGTGCCAGCAGTTTTGGGACAGGGGGCCTCCTAATGAACACTGAAGCTTTCTTT.

CDR3 DNA sequence: TGTGCCAGCAGCCCCACGGCAGGGGTGGGAGGCTACACCTTC. Protein product: CASSPTAGVGGYTF. This chain uses TRBV14 with TRBJ1-2, with D possibly TRBD1 on 6 matching bases. CDR1 is SGHDN and CDR2 is FVKESK in the germline V gene. The V gene lost 4 bases and the J gene lost 8 bases, with 17 bases spanning the gap. The CDR3 covers 14 residues.

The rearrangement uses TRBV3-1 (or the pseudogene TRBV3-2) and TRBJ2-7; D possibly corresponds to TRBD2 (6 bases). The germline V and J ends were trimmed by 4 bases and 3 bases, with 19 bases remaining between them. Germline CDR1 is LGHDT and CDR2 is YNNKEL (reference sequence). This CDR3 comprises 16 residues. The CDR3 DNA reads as TGTGCCAGCAGCCCAGTCCGGGAGCCCCTCCTCTACGAGCAGTACTTC. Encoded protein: CASSPVREPLLYEQYF.

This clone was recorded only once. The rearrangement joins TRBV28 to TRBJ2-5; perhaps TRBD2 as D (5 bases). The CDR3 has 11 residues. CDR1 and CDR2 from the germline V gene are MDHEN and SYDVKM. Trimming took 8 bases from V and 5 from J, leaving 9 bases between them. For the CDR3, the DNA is TGTGCCAGCGCCGGCGGGGAGACCCAGTACTTC. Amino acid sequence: CASAGGETQYF.

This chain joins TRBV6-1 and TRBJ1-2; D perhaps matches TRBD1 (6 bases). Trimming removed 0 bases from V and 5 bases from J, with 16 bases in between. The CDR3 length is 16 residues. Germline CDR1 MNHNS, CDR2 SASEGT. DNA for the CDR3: TGTGCCAGCAGTGAAGCCGCCGGGTGGGGGCTGTATGGCTACACCTTC. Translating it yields CASSEAAGWGLYGYTF.